These 17 T cell receptor beta chains came from one sample sequenced in a study of blood T cell repertoires in COVID-19 (TCRdb year 2020). Receptor amplification or capture employed the immunoSEQ multiplex PCR assay. Drawn from immuneACCESS, this table holds only the in-frame rearrangements with V and J called that TCRdb kept. Clones are partly lost; checked studies trace under half to an unresolved V gene and leave the rest unexplained. This sample has approximately 300,000 clones in its table, and about 89% of those were observed once. The ten largest clonotypes hold around 4.8% of the sample. The sequenced sample consisted of PBMCs or T cells enriched from blood (not recorded which). The receptors originated from a man between 60 and 75 years old who had recovered from COVID-19.

The chain recombines TRBV20-1 with TRBJ1-3; possibly TRBD1 for D (6 bases). Trimming stripped 5 bases from V and 10 bases from J, with 12 bases between. Germline V gene lookup returns CDR1 DFQATT and CDR2 SNEGSKA (reference sequence). This CDR3 spans 11 amino acids. CDR3 region: CSASGHRTIYF. In DNA form, the CDR3 reads TGCAGTGCTTCGGGACACAGAACCATATATTTT.

The CDR3 protein is CASRASNNYGYTF. CDR3 coding DNA: TGTGCCAGCAGAGCTTCGAACAACTATGGCTACACCTTC. The genes are TRBV5-6 and TRBJ1-2; D is uncertain. CDR3 length: 13 amino acids. Germline CDR1 reads SGHDT; CDR2 reads YYEEEE. V shed 5 bases and J shed 2 bases, with 10 bases lying between them.

This chain joins TRBV6-5 and TRBJ2-3, with 9 bases matching TRBD1. The CDR3 spans 14 residues. The J segment lost 7 bases and the V segment lost 7 bases, leaving 9 bases of the junction unmatched. Germline V gene sequence: CDR1 MNHEY, CDR2 SVGAGI. DNA of the CDR3: TGTGCCAGCACCGGGACAGGGTATTCAAATACGCAGTATTTT. It yields the protein CASTGTGYSNTQYF.

This clone was counted between two and nine times. CDR3 nucleotides: TGCGCCAGCAGCCAAGGAATCGGCACTGAAGCTTTCTTT. Translating gives CASSQGIGTEAFF. This sequence joins TRBV4-1 and TRBJ1-1, with D unresolved. From germline, CDR1 is MGHRA and CDR2 YSYEKL. V was pared by 1 base and J by 4 bases, with 7 bases between. This CDR3 has 13 residues.

The chain carries TRBV11-2 and TRBJ2-3; D call uncertain. The CDR3 has 12 residues. With 0 bases removed from V and 6 bases from J, the gap between germline ends came to 4 bases. Per the germline V gene, CDR1 is SGHAT and CDR2 is FQNNGV. CDR3: CASSLDSDTQYF. CDR3 bases: TGTGCCAGCAGCTTAGATTCGGATACGCAGTATTTT.

This rearrangement joins TRBV6-2 or TRBV6-3 to TRBJ1-5; perhaps TRBD1 as D (5 bases). CDR1 is MNHEY, CDR2 SVGEGT, per germline. Between the trimmed V and J ends, which lost 4 bases and 1 base, there was a span of 8 bases. This CDR3 has 14 residues. DNA for the CDR3: TGTGCCAGCAGTTCCCCAGGGAGCAATCAGCCCCAGCATTTT. Its protein product is CASSSPGSNQPQHF.

The chain employs TRBV11-2 and TRBJ1-5; a possible D gene is TRBD1 (6 bases). Germline CDR1 SGHAT, CDR2 FQNNGV. CDR3 length: 16 amino acids. The V end was cut by 5 bases, the J end by 7 bases, with 21 bases between. In nucleotides, the CDR3 is TGTGCCAGCAGCCCCCCCTCGGGGGGCAATGGACAGCCCCAGCATTTT. Its protein is CASSPPSGGNGQPQHF. The full variable domain, its missing parts supplied by reference TRBV11-2 and TRBJ1-5, is EAGVAQSPRYKIIEKRQSVAFWCNPISGHATLYWYQQILGQGPKLLIQFQNNGVVDDSQLPKDRFSAERLKGVDSTLKIQPAKLEDSAVYLCASSPPSGGNGQPQHFGDGTRLSIL.

This clone was observed once. This chain joins TRBV4-1 and TRBJ2-7; D might be TRBD2 (6 bases). Germline V gives CDR1 MGHRA, CDR2 YSYEKL. CDR3 size: 17 residues. The V and J ends lost 1 base and 1 base respectively, with 17 bases between them. In DNA, the CDR3 is TGCGCCAGCAGCCAAGCCGGTACCGGCGCGGGGTCCTACGAGCAGTACTTC. It is translated as CASSQAGTGAGSYEQYF.

The DNA of the CDR3 is TGTGCCAGCAGCCCCGGGACAGGATTCACAGATACGCAGTATTTT. This encodes CASSPGTGFTDTQYF. The chain has TRBV6-5 and TRBJ2-3; TRBD1 matches at 8 bases. The CDR3 extends over 15 amino acids. V shed 6 bases, J shed 2 bases, and the junction held 7 bases outside the gene matches. Germline values: CDR1 MNHEY, CDR2 SVGAGI.

V is TRBV10-3 and J is TRBJ1-5; D perhaps matches TRBD1 (5 bases). Trimming removed 0 bases at V and 7 bases at J, with 10 bases between. Germline values: CDR1 ENHRY, CDR2 SYGVKD. The length of the CDR3 is 14 residues. In DNA form, the CDR3 reads TGTGCCATCAGTGAGTCGGGGCAGGGACAGCCCCAGCATTTT. It is translated as CAISESGQGQPQHF.

The chain couples TRBV18 to TRBJ1-2; D might be TRBD1 (5 bases). There are 16 residues in the CDR3. CDR1 is KGHSH and CDR2 is LQKENI in the germline V gene. Trimming cost V 1 base and J 2 bases, with 14 bases left between them. The CDR3 sequence: CASSPLRQGGNYGYTF. DNA of the CDR3: TGTGCCAGCTCACCACTTCGGCAGGGCGGAAACTATGGCTACACCTTC. Looking up the rest from reference TRBV18 and TRBJ1-2 gives the full variable domain: NAGVMQNPRHLVRRRGQEARLRCSPMKGHSHVYWYRQLPEEGLKFMVYLQKENIIDESGMPKERFSAEFPKEGPSILRIQQVVRGDSAAYFCASSPLRQGGNYGYTFGSGTRLTVV.

The rearrangement links TRBV9 to TRBJ2-1; TRBD2 aligns across 9 bases. The J segment lost 9 bases and the V segment lost 4 bases, leaving 23 bases of the junction unmatched. CDR1 SGDLS and CDR2 YYNGEE come from the germline V gene. The CDR3 totals 19 residues. The CDR3 sequence is CASSPIGLSPASGKGEQFF. The CDR3 region has the DNA TGTGCCAGCAGCCCCATAGGCCTTTCCCCGGCTAGCGGGAAAGGTGAGCAGTTCTTC.

The chain has TRBV24-1 and TRBJ1-2, with 10 positions matching TRBD1. This CDR3 spans 17 amino acids. CDR1 and CDR2 (germline): KGHDR, SFDVKD. J was trimmed by 4 bases and V by 3 bases; bases with no gene match: 10. The CDR3 DNA reads as TGTGCCACCAGTGATGGCGGGACAGGGGACATAAGCTATGGCTACACCTTC. Encoded protein: CATSDGGTGDISYGYTF.

The CDR3, as DNA: TGCGCCAGCTCCCCCCAGGGCCACACCGGGGAGCTGTTTTTT. It translates to CASSPQGHTGELFF. This sequence joins TRBV5-1 and TRBJ2-2; tentatively, D is TRBD1 (5 bases). The CDR3 has 14 amino acids. Germline CDR1 reads SGHRS; CDR2 reads YFSETQ. V lost 7 bases and J 3 bases, leaving 13 bases between the germline ends.

This chain uses TRBV19 with TRBJ1-1; TRBD1 agrees at 9 bases. The CDR3 extends over 15 amino acids. The V gene end was trimmed by 5 bases and the J gene end by 5 bases; junction bases not matched to a gene: 9. Germline loops: CDR1 LNHDA, CDR2 SQIVND (reference sequence). The CDR3 nucleotides are TGTGCCAGTAGTCGCCTGGGACAGGGTAGGACTGAAGCTTTCTTT. It codes for CASSRLGQGRTEAFF.

The chain uses TRBV20-1 and TRBJ2-5; 16 bases fit TRBD2. There are 17 residues in the CDR3. V lost 3 bases and J lost 4; bases outside the gene matches: 8. CDR1 and CDR2 from the germline V gene are DFQATT and SNEGSKA (reference sequence). CDR3 amino acids: CSASGGTSGRAAETQYF. The CDR3 DNA is TGCAGTGCTAGTGGCGGGACTAGCGGGAGGGCGGCAGAGACCCAGTACTTC.

This clone was seen more than once but under ten times. The V and J genes are TRBV6-1 and TRBJ2-2; 8 bases fit TRBD2. V trimming: 4 bases; J trimming: 3 bases; junction bases outside the gene matches: 13. The length of the CDR3 is 18 residues. Germline lookup yields CDR1 MNHNS and CDR2 SASEGT. CDR3 sequence: CASSGLSGGLSYTGELFF. CDR3 nucleotide sequence: TGTGCCAGCAGTGGCCTTTCGGGGGGGCTTAGTTACACCGGGGAGCTGTTTTTT.